A single sample gave rise to the 22 T cell receptor beta chains below, sequenced in a study of early T cells in non-severe SARS-CoV-2 infection. Via MiXCR, TCRdb re-called the 5' RACE reads, giving one row per CDR3 protein. The table has about 24,000 distinct CDR3 sequences, around 4% seen once. What was sequenced was whole blood. Receptors originate from an adult who was a healthcare worker with PCR-confirmed SARS-CoV-2 infection or an uninfected control (not recorded which).

CDR3 sequence: CASSPLTGRGTEAFF. The CDR3 DNA follows: TGCGCCAGCAGCCCCCTGACAGGGAGAGGGACTGAAGCTTTCTTT. The rearrangement links TRBV5-1 to TRBJ1-1, with TRBD1 matching 7 bases. Germline values: CDR1 SGHRS, CDR2 YFSETQ. With 4 bases clipped from V and 5 bases from J, the junction kept 11 bases outside the gene matches. The CDR3 is made up of 15 amino acids. Full variable domain (outside the CDR3, taken from reference TRBV5-1 and TRBJ1-1): KAGVTQTPRYLIKTRGQQVTLSCSPISGHRSVSWYQQTPGQGLQFLFEYFSETQRNKGNFPGRFSGRQFSNSRSEMNVSTLELGDSALYLCASSPLTGRGTEAFFGQGTRLTVV.

A few counts support this clonotype. The V gene is TRBV25-1, the J gene TRBJ1-1; 10 nucleotides line up with TRBD1. The germline V gene has CDR1 MGHDK and CDR2 SYGVNS. With 9 bases clipped from V and 8 bases from J, the junction kept 9 bases outside the gene matches. The CDR3 runs 13 residues. The CDR3 loop is CASKAGTGVEAFF. In DNA form, the CDR3 reads TGTGCCAGTAAAGCCGGGACAGGGGTCGAAGCTTTCTTT.

This clonotype was counted at least ten times. CDR3 sequence (DNA): TGCAGCGCCGGACTTATAACCGATGAAAAACTGTTTTTT. Amino acid sequence: CSAGLITDEKLFF. V gene TRBV29-1 combines with J gene TRBJ1-4; D is ambiguous. The CDR3 has 13 residues. V lost 7 bases and J lost 6, with 15 bases in between. Germline loops: CDR1 SQVTM, CDR2 ANQGSEA.

The chain combines TRBV2 with TRBJ2-5; tentatively, D is TRBD1 (5 bases). CDR1 is SNHLY, CDR2 FYNNEI, per germline. The CDR3 totals 12 residues. Trimming removed 9 bases from V and 3 bases from J, with 11 bases in between. The CDR3 bases are TGTGCCAGGTCGGACATAGAAGAGACCCAGTACTTC. It specifies CARSDIEETQYF.

The sample holds many counts of this clonotype. The chain has TRBV24-1 and TRBJ1-2, with D unclear. The CDR3 sequence is 14 residues long. The germline V and J ends were trimmed by 4 bases and 0 bases, with 8 bases remaining between them. The V gene's germline CDR1 is KGHDR and CDR2 SFDVKD. The CDR3 DNA reads as TGTGCCACCAGTGACAGCCCGACTAACTATGGCTACACCTTC. Protein product: CATSDSPTNYGYTF.

The chain recombines TRBV28 with TRBJ2-7; the D gene is possibly TRBD2 (5 bases). CDR3 length: 15 amino acids. Looked up from germline, CDR1 is MDHEN and CDR2 is SYDVKM. V lost 4 bases and J 3 bases, leaving 16 bases between the germline ends. The CDR3 DNA is TGTGCCAGCAGTTCAGCGGCGAACTCATACTACGAGCAGTACTTC. The encoded protein is CASSSAANSYYEQYF.

The table lists this clonotype with a few counts. CDR3 protein: CSARSSGPYNEQFF. CDR3 coding DNA: TGCAGTGCTAGATCGAGCGGTCCTTATAATGAGCAGTTCTTC. This sequence joins TRBV20-1 and TRBJ2-1; maybe TRBD2 (5 bases). V was trimmed by 2 bases and J by 7 bases, leaving 15 bases between them. The length of the CDR3 is 14 residues. From germline, CDR1 is DFQATT and CDR2 SNEGSKA (reference sequence).

This clonotype was seen at least ten times. This chain connects TRBV18 to TRBJ1-4, with D uncertain. V was cut by 2 bases and J by 6 bases, with 10 bases left in between. The CDR3 has 14 residues. Germline lookup yields CDR1 KGHSH and CDR2 LQKENI. CDR3 nucleotide sequence: TGTGCCAGCTCACCATACGGGAACGATGAAAAACTGTTTTTT. It codes for CASSPYGNDEKLFF.

This clonotype was recorded at least ten times. V is TRBV20-1 and J is TRBJ2-1, with 10 bases aligning to TRBD1. Germline V gene lookup returns CDR1 DFQATT and CDR2 SNEGSKA (reference sequence). V was clipped by 6 bases and J by 4 bases; unmatched bases: 9. The CDR3 length is 15 residues. As DNA, the CDR3 is TGCAGTGCCGGGGACAGGGGAAGGGGTTACAATGAGCAGTTCTTC. Translating it yields CSAGDRGRGYNEQFF.

Turning to this clonotype: A read error may account for a junction end that differs from germline. This chain connects TRBV4-2 to TRBJ1-6; the match to TRBD1 covers 7 bases. This CDR3 contains 15 residues. Germline-derived CDR1 and CDR2 are LGHNA and YNFKEQ. CDR3 amino acids: CASSEETGSNSPLHF. The CDR3 bases are TGTGCCAGCAGCGAAGAGACAGGGTCCAATTCACCCCTCCACTTT.

The rearrangement links TRBV20-1 to TRBJ2-2, with D perhaps matching TRBD1 or TRBD2 (5 bases each). The CDR3 consists of 16 residues. V lost 5 bases, J lost 0 bases, and 16 bases lay in between. CDR1 DFQATT and CDR2 SNEGSKA come from the germline V gene (reference sequence). The DNA of the CDR3 is TGCAGTGCTTTGTCCACGGGACCAACGAACACCGGGGAGCTGTTTTTT. It yields the protein CSALSTGPTNTGELFF.

At least ten counts were recorded for this clonotype. V and J are TRBV28 and TRBJ2-7; D may be TRBD1 (6 bases). Germline loops: CDR1 MDHEN, CDR2 SYDVKM. There are 12 residues in the CDR3. Deletions cut 6 bases from V and 3 bases from J, with 9 bases between. CDR3 coding DNA: TGTGCCAGCAGACGACAGGTCTACGAGCAGTACTTC. Residues: CASRRQVYEQYF. The entire variable domain, with the rest obtained from reference TRBV28 and TRBJ2-7, is as follows: DVKVTQSSRYLVKRTGEKVFLECVQDMDHENMFWYRQDPGLGLRLIYFSYDVKMKEKGDIPEGYSVSREKKERFSLILESASTNQTSMYLCASRRQVYEQYFGPGTRLTVT.

This clonotype was detected many times. V gene TRBV29-1 combines with J gene TRBJ1-2; 7 nucleotides align to TRBD1. The V segment lost 4 bases and the J segment 4 bases; nucleotides outside the gene matches: 9. The CDR3 contains 14 residues. Germline V gene sequence: CDR1 SQVTM, CDR2 ANQGSEA. Written as DNA, the CDR3 is TGCAGCGTTGCGTCCCAGACAGGGACCTATGGCTACACCTTC. It translates to CSVASQTGTYGYTF.

The gene calls are TRBV11-2 and TRBJ2-7; TRBD1 matches at 7 bases. Looked up from germline, CDR1 is SGHAT and CDR2 is FQNNGV. The CDR3 covers 17 residues. Losses at the gene ends were 1 base for V and 0 bases for J; bases not matched to a gene: 9. The CDR3 DNA reads TGTGCCAGCAGCTTAGCGTGGATTCGGGACAGCTCCTACGAGCAGTACTTC. Amino acids: CASSLAWIRDSSYEQYF. The entire variable domain, with the rest obtained from reference TRBV11-2 and TRBJ2-7, is as follows: EAGVAQSPRYKIIEKRQSVAFWCNPISGHATLYWYQQILGQGPKLLIQFQNNGVVDDSQLPKDRFSAERLKGVDSTLKIQPAKLEDSAVYLCASSLAWIRDSSYEQYFGPGTRLTVT.

This clonotype came up many times. This chain joins TRBV13 and TRBJ1-5; D unresolved. Germline V gene lookup returns CDR1 PRHDT and CDR2 FYEKMQ (reference sequence). V lost 0 bases, J lost 5 bases, and 8 bases lay in between. This CDR3 has 14 amino acids. The CDR3 protein is CASSLGFPYQPQHF. The CDR3 DNA reads TGTGCCAGCAGCTTAGGATTCCCTTATCAGCCCCAGCATTTT.

This clonotype occurred a few times. The V and J genes are TRBV20-1 and TRBJ2-3; D is ambiguous. The CDR3 runs 12 residues. Looked up from germline, CDR1 is DFQATT and CDR2 is SNEGSKA (reference sequence). The CDR3 reads CSPSPSTDTQYF. Here the CDR3 DNA reads TGCAGCCCCTCCCCTAGCACAGATACGCAGTATTTT.

This clonotype was observed a handful of times. CDR3 sequence (DNA): TGCGCCAGCAGCTTGGGACTAGCGGGGCGGGATGAGCAGTTCTTC. Residues: CASSLGLAGRDEQFF. V and J are TRBV5-1 and TRBJ2-1, with TRBD2 matching 11 bases. CDR3 length equals 15 residues. Germline values: CDR1 SGHRS, CDR2 YFSETQ. J was trimmed by 8 bases and V by 0 bases; bases with no gene match: 4.

This chain links TRBV5-1 with TRBJ1-6; D possibly corresponds to TRBD1 (5 bases). The germline V gene has CDR1 SGHRS and CDR2 YFSETQ. V was trimmed by 4 bases and J by 8 bases, leaving 7 bases between them. The CDR3 is 12 amino acids. This chain's CDR3 is CASSGGDSPLHF. Here the CDR3 DNA reads TGCGCCAGCAGCGGGGGGGATTCACCCCTCCACTTT. The full variable domain, its missing parts supplied by reference TRBV5-1 and TRBJ1-6, is KAGVTQTPRYLIKTRGQQVTLSCSPISGHRSVSWYQQTPGQGLQFLFEYFSETQRNKGNFPGRFSGRQFSNSRSEMNVSTLELGDSALYLCASSGGDSPLHFGNGTRLTVT.

The chain couples TRBV25-1 to TRBJ2-5; D is unresolved. The V and J ends lost 8 bases and 4 bases respectively, with 5 bases between them. Per germline, CDR1 MGHDK and CDR2 SYGVNS. CDR3 length: 10 residues. CDR3 coding DNA: TGTGCCAGCGAGCGAGAGACCCAGTACTTC. It is translated as CASERETQYF.

This clonotype was seen repeatedly, ten times or more. The rearrangement links TRBV20-1 to TRBJ1-6; possibly TRBD1 for D (6 bases). In germline, CDR1 is DFQATT, CDR2 SNEGSKA (reference sequence). The CDR3 consists of 15 residues. Trimming removed 3 bases at V and 7 bases at J, with 16 bases between. CDR3 residues: CSARETDRRNSPLHF. CDR3 sequence (DNA): TGCAGTGCTAGGGAAACGGACAGACGAAATTCACCCCTCCACTTT.

This clonotype was counted at least ten times. The V call is TRBV20-1, the J call TRBJ1-1; no clear D gene. The germline V gene encodes CDR1 DFQATT and CDR2 SNEGSKA (reference sequence). V shed 6 bases and J shed 1 base, with 15 bases lying between them. The CDR3 contains 14 residues. CDR3 nucleotides: TGCAGTGCAAACAGAGCGTGGGGGAACACTGAAGCTTTCTTT. It is translated as CSANRAWGNTEAFF.

The sample holds a few counts of this clonotype. The chain employs TRBV5-5 and TRBJ1-5; TRBD1 might be the D (5 bases). Trimming shortened V by 0 bases and J by 1 base, and 8 bases separated the two germline ends. The CDR3 runs to 15 residues. CDR1 and CDR2 from the germline V gene are SGHKS and YYEKEE (reference sequence). The CDR3 loop is CASSLAGPSNQPQHF. The CDR3 DNA reads TGTGCCAGCAGCTTGGCGGGGCCCAGCAATCAGCCCCAGCATTTT.